The rows below give T cell receptor beta chains drawn from one sample of a study of blood T cell repertoires in COVID-19. TCRdb's copy holds only in-frame clones and misses some; the assay was immunoSEQ multiplex PCR. Among under 200,000 clones listed, around 83% were seen once. The source material was peripheral blood. The receptor source for this set is a human donor in a cohort sampled during active COVID-19. Each CDR3 is given with its conserved first and last residue. The D gene is left open where the match is weak. Part of the rows lack a size; the others show once, few, many or a class for expanded clones.

D gene | J gene | V gene | clone size | CDR3 DNA | CDR3 protein
TRBD1 | TRBJ2-7 | TRBV7-7 | few | TGTGCTAGCAGCTTAGGTCCAGGGGGTTGGTACGAGCAGTACTTC | CASSLGPGGWYEQYF
. | TRBJ1-3 | TRBV9 | . | TGTGCCAGCAGCTATGAGGGCTCTGGAAACACCATATATTTT | CASSYEGSGNTIYF
TRBD1 | TRBJ1-1 | TRBV10-2 | few | TGCGCCAGCAGTGACCAGGGACAGAGGAACACTGAAGCTTTCTTT | CASSDQGQRNTEAFF
TRBD1 | TRBJ1-2 | TRBV19 | . | TGTGCCAGTAGTCTCGACAGGGTATATGGCTACACCTTC | CASSLDRVYGYTF
TRBD1 | TRBJ1-1 | TRBV7-2 | . | TGTGCCAGCAGCTTTAACAGGGGGCTGGGGAACACTGAAGCTTTCTTT | CASSFNRGLGNTEAFF
TRBD2 | TRBJ2-7 | TRBV28 | . | TGTGCCAGCAGTTTATCCCCCGGGACTAGCCCAAACGAGCAGTACTTC | CASSLSPGTSPNEQYF
TRBD1 | TRBJ2-1 | TRBV28 | . | TGTGCCAGCAGGGGACAGGGGGCAAGTGAGCAGTTCTTC | CASRGQGASEQFF
TRBD2 | TRBJ2-7 | TRBV3-1/TRBV3-2 | . | TGTGCCAGCAGCCAAGAGGGGACTAGCGGGATGTACGAGCAGTACTTC | CASSQEGTSGMYEQYF
. | TRBJ1-6 | TRBV19 | . | TGTGCCAGCCGCGACAGGCCGAATTCACCCCTCCACTTT | CASRDRPNSPLHF
TRBD1 | TRBJ1-3 | TRBV7-2 | . | TGTGCCAGCAGCTTTATGGGGACAGGGGGCGCGTCGGGAAACACCATATATTTT | CASSFMGTGGASGNTIYF
. | TRBJ2-7 | TRBV6-2/TRBV6-3 | . | TGTGCCAGCAGTTTAGAACAGGGCTACGAGCAGTACTTC | CASSLEQGYEQYF
. | TRBJ2-1 | TRBV10-1 | few | TGCGCCAGCAGTGCGGGGGTTTACAATGAGCAGTTCTTC | CASSAGVYNEQFF
. | TRBJ2-7 | TRBV10-3 | . | TGTGCCATTCGAGGGGGTAATAGCTCCTACGAGCAGTACTTC | CAIRGGNSSYEQYF
. | TRBJ1-5 | TRBV19 | . | TGTGCCAGTAGTATAGGGGGCTATAGCAATCAGCCCCAGCATTTT | CASSIGGYSNQPQHF
. | TRBJ2-7 | TRBV7-6 | . | TGTGCCAGCAGCTTCCCCTCAGATGAGCAGTACTTC | CASSFPSDEQYF
. | TRBJ1-1 | TRBV27 | . | TGTGCCAGCAGTTTATCGGTAGGGGTGAACACTGAAGCTTTCTTT | CASSLSVGVNTEAFF
. | TRBJ2-7 | TRBV6-2/TRBV6-3 | . | TGTGCCAGCAGTTCCAATCAGGGTAACCGATACTACGAGCAGTACTTC | CASSSNQGNRYYEQYF
TRBD2 | TRBJ2-7 | TRBV6-6 | . | TGTGCCAGCAGTTACCCGCCTAGCGGGAGGATTTACGAGCAGTACTTC | CASSYPPSGRIYEQYF
. | TRBJ2-7 | TRBV7-9 | . | TGTGCCAGCAGCTTAGTTACTAGGACTTCCTACGAGCAGTACTTC | CASSLVTRTSYEQYF
. | TRBJ1-3 | TRBV5-1 | . | TGCGCCAGCAGCTTGGCAGGGGCTTCTGGAAACACCATATATTTT | CASSLAGASGNTIYF
TRBD1 | TRBJ1-5 | TRBV6-6 | . | TGTGCCAGCGGCCTAACGGACAGGGGGGGGAATCAGCCCCAGCATTTT | CASGLTDRGGNQPQHF
. | TRBJ2-1 | TRBV5-1 | . | TGCGCCAGCAGCTTGGGACAGGTTTCGTACAATGAGCAGTTCTTC | CASSLGQVSYNEQFF
. | TRBJ2-7 | TRBV21-1 | few | TGTGCCAGCACCGGGGGAAGCAGGCCCTCCTCCTACGAGCAGTACTTC | CASTGGSRPSSYEQYF
. | TRBJ1-4 | TRBV29-1 | . | TGCAGCGTTGATTCGGACTCGACGGGAAAACTGTTTTTT | CSVDSDSTGKLFF
. | TRBJ2-7 | TRBV4-1 | . | TGCGCCAGCAGCCCCTCACTTCAGGGCTCCTACGAGCAGTACTTC | CASSPSLQGSYEQYF
. | TRBJ1-4 | TRBV7-9 | . | TGTGCCAGCAGCTCGCTAGGGGGTATCGGTGAAAAACTGTTTTTT | CASSSLGGIGEKLFF
TRBD1 | TRBJ1-3 | TRBV28 | . | TGTGCCAGCAGAGGACAGGGGGTCTCTGGAAACACCATATATTTT | CASRGQGVSGNTIYF
TRBD1 | TRBJ1-4 | TRBV27 | . | TGTGCCAGCAGTTTATCCCTTACAGGGGCCCTAGAAGAAAAACTGTTTTTT | CASSLSLTGALEEKLFF
TRBD2 | TRBJ2-3 | TRBV19 | . | TGTGCCAGTAGTGATTTAGCGGGAGATACGCAGTATTTT | CASSDLAGDTQYF
TRBD1 | TRBJ2-1 | TRBV7-9 | . | TGTGCCAGCAGTTGGGACAGGAGGGATGAGCAGTTCTTC | CASSWDRRDEQFF
TRBD1 | TRBJ1-2 | TRBV7-8 | once | TGTGCCAGCAGCTTACGACAGGGAGACTATGGCTACACCTTC | CASSLRQGDYGYTF
. | TRBJ1-2 | TRBV5-1 | . | TGCGCCAGCAGCTTGGGGGACTCAAACTATGGCTACACCTTC | CASSLGDSNYGYTF
. | TRBJ1-2 | TRBV9 | . | TGTGCCAGCAGCCCCCAAGGGGGGGGGACGCTCTACACCTTC | CASSPQGGGTLYTF
. | TRBJ1-1 | TRBV7-2 | . | TGTGCCAGCAGCTTAGCCAGGGTTAAATCGGGCACTGAAGCTTTCTTT | CASSLARVKSGTEAFF
. | TRBJ2-1 | TRBV10-1 | . | TGCGCCAGCAGTGAGAACAGAAATTCGGGGGAGCAGTTCTTC | CASSENRNSGEQFF
. | TRBJ2-1 | TRBV5-1 | . | TGCGCCAGCAGCTTGGCGGGGAGCTCCTACAATGAGCAGTTCTTC | CASSLAGSSYNEQFF
. | TRBJ1-2 | TRBV18 | . | TGTGCCAGCTCACCCACGGGAGACGTATCCTATGGCTACACCTTC | CASSPTGDVSYGYTF
. | TRBJ2-5 | TRBV2 | . | TGTGCCAGCAGTGTCCCATTCAGAGGGCAAGAGACCCAGTACTTC | CASSVPFRGQETQYF
. | TRBJ2-3 | TRBV6-1 | . | TGTGCCAGCAGTGAAGGATTGTGGGACGGAGGGACTGATACGCAGTATTTT | CASSEGLWDGGTDTQYF
. | TRBJ2-1 | TRBV4-3 | . | TGCGCCAGCAGCCAAGATGGCCGGGGCTCCTACAATGAGCAGTTCTTC | CASSQDGRGSYNEQFF
TRBD1 | TRBJ2-7 | TRBV29-1 | . | TGCAGCGCCTCGACAGGGGGTCCCTACGAGCAGTACTTC | CSASTGGPYEQYF
. | TRBJ1-1 | TRBV6-5 | . | TGTGCCAGCAGAAACACAGTGAACACTGAAGCTTTCTTT | CASRNTVNTEAFF
. | TRBJ2-3 | TRBV7-2 | . | TGTGCCAGCAGCCCACAGGGAGATACGCAGTATTTT | CASSPQGDTQYF
. | TRBJ2-6 | TRBV11-1 | . | TGTGCCAGCAGATCTAAGGGGTCTTGGGCCAACGTCCTGACTTTC | CASRSKGSWANVLTF
TRBD1 | TRBJ1-1 | TRBV10-3 | . | TGTGCCATCAGTGAGGGACAGGGGGCCACTGAAGCTTTCTTT | CAISEGQGATEAFF
TRBD1 | TRBJ2-7 | TRBV18 | once | TGTGCCAGCTCATACAGGGGGGACTACGAGCAGTACTTC | CASSYRGDYEQYF
. | TRBJ1-6 | TRBV4-3 | few | TGCGCCAGCAGCCAAGATTGGGGCAGTAATTCACCCCTCCACTTT | CASSQDWGSNSPLHF
TRBD1 | TRBJ2-7 | TRBV5-1 | . | TGCGCCAGCAGCGAGTCAAAGGGGGCCAGCTACGAGCAGTACTTC | CASSESKGASYEQYF
. | TRBJ1-1 | TRBV5-4 | few | TGTGCCAGCAGCCCCATCAACACTGACTGGAACACTGAAGCTTTCTTT | CASSPINTDWNTEAFF
. | TRBJ1-2 | TRBV7-2 | . | TGTGCCAGCAGCTGGCAGGTTACTAACTATGGCTACACCTTC | CASSWQVTNYGYTF
. | TRBJ1-1 | TRBV5-6 | . | TGTGCCAGCAGCTTGGGGCAAAGGAACACTGAAGCTTTCTTT | CASSLGQRNTEAFF